Following are 31 T cell receptor beta chains from one sample sequenced in a study of kidney transplant recipient with SARS-CoV-2 infection. TCRdb called the reads again in MiXCR, with one record for every CDR3 protein. The sample records fewer than 250,000 distinct CDR3 sequences, under 35% being singletons. The sample consisted of a blood sample, taken at baseline and on roughly day 120 from a kidney transplant recipient. The receptor set was obtained from a male patient aged 25-45 years who had COVID-19 and was a kidney transplant recipient. Some T cells may possibly be graft donor cells.

This clonotype has at least ten counts. V and J are TRBV20-1 and TRBJ2-7; the match to TRBD2 covers 11 bases. The CDR3 spans 13 residues. The germline CDR1 and CDR2 sequences are DFQATT and SNEGSKA (reference sequence). J lost 5 bases, V lost 5 bases, and 5 bases had no gene match. This CDR3 reads CSADSGRGDEQYF. The CDR3 DNA sequence: TGCAGTGCTGATAGCGGGAGGGGTGACGAGCAGTACTTC.

V and J are TRBV18 and TRBJ2-5, with a possible D match to TRBD1 (6 bases). The CDR3 has 13 amino acids. V was clipped by 4 bases and J by 2 bases, with 8 bases between them. Germline lookup yields CDR1 KGHSH and CDR2 LQKENI. CDR3 sequence reads: CASSRDMQETQYF. CDR3 nucleotide sequence: TGTGCCAGCTCACGGGACATGCAAGAGACCCAGTACTTC.

Remarks on this clonotype: A much larger clonotype is one base distant, so this may be a read error. V and J are TRBV24-1 and TRBJ2-4; no clear D. The closer fit of TRBJ1-2 to the DNA end suggests the J call may be wrong. This CDR3 has 17 residues. Germline CDR1 is KGHDR and CDR2 is SFDVKD. CDR3 sequence (DNA): TGTGCCACCAGTTGGGAAGTTAGTACCAGAAAGACCCATGGCTACACCTTC. Its translation: CATSWEVSTRKTHGYTF.

The genes are TRBV5-6 and TRBJ1-1; D is undetermined. The CDR3 is made up of 17 amino acids. Germline V gene lookup returns CDR1 SGHDT and CDR2 YYEEEE. Trimming pared 2 bases from V and 1 base from J, leaving 18 bases between. CDR3 region: CASSLIEVGAPNTEAFF. In DNA, the CDR3 is TGTGCCAGCAGCTTAATAGAAGTGGGCGCCCCGAACACTGAAGCTTTCTTT.

Notes on this clonotype: Given a much more abundant clone one base away, this may be a read error. This chain uses TRBV30 with TRBJ2-7, with 8 bases fitting TRBD1. CDR1 and CDR2 (germline): GTSNPN, SVGIG (reference sequence). CDR3 length equals 15 residues. The CDR3 region is CAWNPSTGGLHEQHF. CDR3 DNA: TGTGCCTGGAACCCATCAACAGGGGGGCTCCACGAGCAGCACTTC.

V and J are TRBV18 and TRBJ2-5, with D perhaps matching TRBD1 or TRBD2 (5 bases each). From germline, CDR1 is KGHSH and CDR2 LQKENI. The length of the CDR3 is 14 residues. V gave up 0 bases and J gave up 2 bases, with 7 bases separating them. CDR3 sequence: CASSPPGVQETQYF. DNA for the CDR3: TGTGCCAGCTCACCACCGGGGGTTCAAGAGACCCAGTACTTC.

This clonotype was counted ten times or more. J is TRBJ2-1 and V is TRBV7-3; TRBD1 might be the D (6 bases). Between the trimmed V and J ends, which lost 2 bases and 5 bases, there was a span of 10 bases. CDR1 SGHTA and CDR2 FQGTGA come from the germline V gene. This CDR3 comprises 14 residues. CDR3 DNA: TGTGCCAGCAGCTTAGGACAGAGCCACAATGAGCAGTTCTTC. Translating it yields CASSLGQSHNEQFF.

This clonotype occurred many times. V is TRBV12-3 or TRBV12-4 and J is TRBJ1-2, with 7 bases matching TRBD1. The V and J ends lost 6 bases and 4 bases, in that order; junction bases with no gene match: 5. This CDR3 spans 13 amino acids. The CDR3 nucleotides are TGTGCCAGCAGGAGACAGGGCGGCTATGGCTACACCTTC. Translation gives CASRRQGGYGYTF.

A note on this clonotype: One junction end disagrees with the germline gene, perhaps due to a read error. The gene calls are TRBV19 and TRBJ1-2; 7 nucleotides align to TRBD1. The CDR3 spans 16 residues. Germline V gene lookup returns CDR1 LNHDA and CDR2 SQIVND (reference sequence). The CDR3 here is CASSLTTGRENYSYTF. The DNA of the CDR3 is TGTGCCAGTAGTTTAACGACAGGGCGAGAGAACTATAGCTACACCTTC.

A remark on this clonotype: A much more abundant neighbour one base away suggests this may be a read error. The chain recombines TRBV5-6 with TRBJ1-1; tentative D call: TRBD1 (5 bases). Germline V gene data show CDR1 as SGHDT and CDR2 as YYEEEE. This CDR3 contains 15 residues. The DNA of the CDR3 is TGTGCCAGCAGCGCAGACAGAGCCATGAACACTGAAGCTTCCTTT. Its protein product is CASSADRAMNTEASF.

The table lists this clonotype with many counts. The chain links TRBV5-1 to TRBJ1-2, with TRBD1 matching over 8 bases. CDR1 is SGHRS and CDR2 is YFSETQ in the germline V gene. CDR3 length: 14 amino acids. J lost 7 bases, V lost 4 bases, and 9 bases had no gene match. The CDR3 is CASSPSGQGSGYTF. As DNA, the CDR3 is TGCGCCAGCAGCCCCTCCGGACAGGGAAGTGGCTACACCTTC.

This clonotype was observed many times. The J gene is TRBJ1-1, the V gene TRBV24-1; D remains unclear. Germline CDR1 KGHDR, CDR2 SFDVKD. The CDR3 loop spans 13 amino acids. Trimming stripped 7 bases from V and 7 bases from J, with 15 bases between. CDR3: CATSRDCLFEAFF. As DNA, the CDR3 is TGTGCCACCAGCCGGGATTGTCTTTTTGAAGCTTTCTTT.

In its sample, this clonotype was seen many times. V is TRBV12-3 or TRBV12-4 and J is TRBJ2-7, with D possibly TRBD2 on 5 matching bases. The V and J ends lost 6 bases and 6 bases respectively, with 18 bases between them. This CDR3 has 14 residues. The CDR3 DNA sequence: TGTGCCAGCAGACCACCAACGTGGACTTCCGAGCAGTACTTC. Its translation: CASRPPTWTSEQYF.

Details on this clonotype: One base away lies a much larger clone, so this may be a sequencing read error. The chain joins TRBV6-5 to TRBJ1-2; D is unclear. Germline CDR1 and CDR2: MNHEY and SVGAGI. The CDR3 has 17 residues. This CDR3 is CVSSTVAPYGKTYGYTF. DNA for the CDR3: TGTGTCAGCAGTACTGTTGCGCCTTACGGAAAGACCTATGGCTACACCTTC.

This clonotype has more than one count but fewer than ten. The V call is TRBV10-1, the J call TRBJ1-1; 7 bases map to TRBD1. J lost 6 bases, V lost 4 bases, and 20 bases had no gene match. Per germline, CDR1 WNHNN and CDR2 SYGVQD (reference sequence). The CDR3 is 18 residues long. CDR3 sequence: CASSGGQGTERVKAEAFF. As DNA, the CDR3 is TGCGCCAGCAGTGGTGGGCAAGGGACAGAGAGGGTTAAGGCTGAAGCTTTCTTT.

Comment on this clonotype: One base away lies a much larger clone, so this may be a sequencing read error. This chain connects TRBV6-5 to TRBJ1-6; D might be TRBD1 (5 bases). Trimming shortened V by 5 bases and J by 2 bases, and 16 bases separated the two germline ends. The CDR3 has 17 residues. The germline CDR1 and CDR2 sequences are MNHEY and SVGAGI. The chain's CDR3 is CASSEKAGLPYNSPLHF. The DNA for the CDR3 is TGTGCCAGCAGTGAGAAGGCAGGGCTCCCCTATAATTCACCCCTCCACTTT.

This clonotype was detected many times. The chain has TRBV3-1 and TRBJ2-2, with unresolved D. Trimming left V 0 bases short and J 7 bases short, with 12 bases between. Germline CDR1 and CDR2: LGHDT and YNNKEL (reference sequence). This CDR3 has 15 residues. CDR3 nucleotide sequence: TGTGCCAGCAGCCAAGATATGGGCACCGGCGGGGAGCTGTTTTTT. Residues: CASSQDMGTGGELFF.

This clonotype was found many times. The gene calls are TRBV23-1 and TRBJ1-2; D unclear. TRBV23-1 has ORF status, its function being uncertain. The CDR3 length is 17 residues. V was trimmed by 5 bases and J by 4 bases, leaving 23 bases between them. The CDR3, as DNA: TGCGCCAGCAGTAAGGTACAGCTACGCAGAAAGACCTATGGCTACACCTTC. Its protein product is CASSKVQLRRKTYGYTF.

This clonotype appeared many times. This rearrangement joins TRBV6-4 to TRBJ1-5; D might be TRBD1 (6 bases). This CDR3 has 16 amino acids. Deletions cut 2 bases from V and 5 bases from J, with 16 bases between. In germline, CDR1 is MRHNA, CDR2 SNTAGT. CDR3 region: CASSDPLSDRHQPQHF. CDR3 bases: TGTGCCAGCAGTGACCCTCTTTCCGACAGGCATCAGCCCCAGCATTTT.

This clonotype has a single count. Given a much more abundant clone one base away, this may be a read error. This chain links TRBV27 with TRBJ2-4, with 8 bases fitting TRBD1. The J call may be mistaken, given a closer DNA end match to TRBJ2-7. The CDR3 has 15 amino acids. Germline V gene sequence: CDR1 MNHEY, CDR2 SMNVEV (reference sequence). DNA for the CDR3: TGTGCCAGCAGTTTGTCCGGGACAGGTACCTACGAGCAGTACGTC. Translated, it gives CASSLSGTGTYEQYV.

This clonotype showed up many times. The J gene is TRBJ1-2, the V gene TRBV6-5; D is ambiguous. Germline-derived CDR1 and CDR2 are MNHEY and SVGAGI. V was trimmed by 5 bases and J by 4 bases, leaving 23 bases between them. The CDR3 is 17 residues long. The CDR3 reads CASSPYQECRKTYGYTF. CDR3 DNA: TGTGCCAGCAGTCCTTATCAGGAATGTAGAAAGACCTATGGCTACACCTTC.

This clonotype showed up many times. The rearrangement links TRBV27 to TRBJ2-2, with 11 positions matching TRBD2. J was trimmed by 7 bases and V by 6 bases; bases with no gene match: 4. Germline lookup yields CDR1 MNHEY and CDR2 SMNVEV (reference sequence). The CDR3 has 14 amino acids. CDR3 coding DNA: TGTGCCAGCAGACTAGCGGGAGTGGGCGGGGAGCTGTTTTTT. Amino acids: CASRLAGVGGELFF.

This clonotype was recorded a few times. This sequence joins TRBV6-2 or TRBV6-3 and TRBJ1-2; D might be TRBD1 (5 bases). This CDR3 contains 15 residues. Germline CDR1 is MNHEY and CDR2 is SVGEGT. V lost 7 bases and J lost 4, with 19 bases in between. CDR3 sequence: CASIPRGRNSYGYTF. The CDR3, as DNA: TGTGCCAGCATACCTCGGGGCAGAAACTCCTATGGCTACACCTTC.

This clonotype was recorded many times. V and J are TRBV5-1 and TRBJ1-2; D remains unclear. The ends were cut back, 6 bases at V and 4 bases at J, with 22 bases in the middle. Per germline, CDR1 SGHRS and CDR2 YFSETQ. The CDR3 has 16 amino acids. The CDR3 region is CASNSESVRKTYGYTF. The CDR3 nucleotides read TGCGCCAGCAATAGTGAATCGGTTCGAAAGACCTATGGCTACACCTTC.

This clonotype was detected ten times or more. The J gene is TRBJ1-2, the V gene TRBV6-5; D is ambiguous. Germline CDR1 and CDR2: MNHEY and SVGAGI. V was trimmed by 4 bases and J by 4 bases, leaving 22 bases between them. This CDR3 comprises 17 residues. The CDR3 coding sequence is TGTGCCAGCAGTTGGTGGCGGGAATGTAGAAAGACCTATGGCTACACCTTC. Translating it yields CASSWWRECRKTYGYTF.

About this clonotype itself: This may be a read error, as it is one base from a much larger clone. The chain has TRBV6-2 or TRBV6-3 and TRBJ1-2; possibly TRBD1 for D (6 bases). The CDR3 contains 13 residues. Germline V lookup: CDR1 MNHEY, CDR2 SVGEGT. CDR3 sequence (DNA): TGTGCCAGCACCCAGGGTACAGGGACTGGCTACGCCTTC. Its protein product is CASTQGTGTGYAF.

In this sample, this clonotype turned up many times. J is TRBJ1-2 and V is TRBV12-3 or TRBV12-4; D is ambiguous. CDR3 length equals 13 residues. V shed 5 bases and J shed 8 bases, with 15 bases lying between them. This CDR3 reads CASSPEPVGGYTF. The CDR3 nucleotides read TGTGCCAGCAGTCCCGAGCCCGTTGGAGGCTACACCTTC.

This clonotype was seen ten or more times. The chain links TRBV3-1 to TRBJ1-2; D gene ambiguous. The germline gives CDR1 LGHDT, CDR2 YNNKEL (reference sequence). V shed 5 bases and J shed 4 bases, with 23 bases lying between them. This CDR3 region has 17 residues. This CDR3 is CASSAVYTLRKTYGYTF. The CDR3 nucleotides are TGTGCCAGCAGCGCGGTCTACACCCTTCGAAAGACCTATGGCTACACCTTC.

Details on this clonotype: A read error may explain this, as a much larger clone is one base away. J is TRBJ1-6 and V is TRBV3-1; 9 bases fit TRBD1. Germline CDR1 is LGHDT and CDR2 is YNNKEL (reference sequence). This CDR3 is built from 17 residues. The DNA of the CDR3 is TGTGCCAGCAACCAAGAATTTGGGACAGGGATCAATTCACCCCTCCACTTT. Translating gives CASNQEFGTGINSPLHF. Full variable domain (outside the CDR3, taken from reference TRBV3-1 and TRBJ1-6): DTAVSQTPKYLVTQMGNDKSIKCEQNLGHDTMYWYKQDSKKFLKIMFSYNNKELIINETVPNRFSPKSPDKAHLNLHINSLELGDSAVYFCASNQEFGTGINSPLHFGNGTRLTVT.

On this clonotype: It may be a read error: a sequence one base away is much more abundant. The final CDR3 position lacks the conserved phenylalanine or tryptophan, pointing to a likely read error. This chain joins TRBV20-1 and TRBJ2-4, with D maybe TRBD2 (6 bases). Germline V CDR1 and CDR2: DFQATT, SNEGSKA (reference sequence). With 3 bases removed from V and 7 bases from J, the gap between germline ends came to 10 bases. The length of the CDR3 is 12 residues. The CDR3 loop is CSASGGDNIQYL. In DNA form, the CDR3 reads TGCAGTGCTAGCGGGGGAGACAACATTCAGTACCTC.

This clonotype was seen repeatedly, ten times or more. The chain combines TRBV7-9 with TRBJ2-7; 15 bases match TRBD2. CDR3 length equals 17 residues. Germline trimming cut 5 bases from V and 4 bases from J; bases unmatched to any gene: 9. Germline CDR1 is SEHNR and CDR2 is FQNEAQ (reference sequence). CDR3 in amino acids: CASSGMGLAGGSYEQYF. For the CDR3, the DNA is TGTGCCAGCAGCGGAATGGGACTAGCGGGAGGATCTTACGAGCAGTACTTC.